A selection of T cell receptor beta chains follows, all from one sample in a study of cytomegalovirus exposure and HLA in healthy donors. Assay: immunoSEQ multiplex PCR; the TCRdb copy retains only in-frame clones and omits some. Seen here are 100,000 to 150,000 clones, approximately 80% observed once, and the top ten hold about 1.5%. Material for sequencing was PBMCs. The source is a woman aged 18-29 years in good health and CMV-seronegative. CDR3s include the opening cysteine and the closing phenylalanine or tryptophan. The D gene is left open where the match is weak. Clone size is not always given. Where it is, it says once, few, many or a class for expanded clones.

>.|TRBV14|TRBJ2-3|.
TGTGCCAGCAGCCAAGGGGGTAGCGGCACAGATACGCAGTATTTT
CASSQGGSGTDTQYF
>.|TRBV4-1|TRBJ2-1|.
TGCGCCAGCAGCCCCGGAGGGGCCAAAGGGAGGAATGAGCAGTTCTTC
CASSPGGAKGRNEQFF
>.|TRBV4-1|TRBJ1-2|.
TGCGCCAGCAGCCCGCCCCAAGGAACAGGCGTCTATGGCTACACCTTC
CASSPPQGTGVYGYTF
>TRBD2|TRBV5-6|TRBJ2-7|.
TGTGCCAGCAGCTTGGCCCGACTAGCGGGAGGGGCCTACGAGCAGTACTTC
CASSLARLAGGAYEQYF
>TRBD2|TRBV19|TRBJ2-1|once
TGTGCCAGTAGTTCCCCGCTAGCGGGAGGTTTGTATGAGCAGTTCTTC
CASSSPLAGGLYEQFF
>.|TRBV5-4|TRBJ1-1|.
TGTGCCAGCAGCTTGGAGCAGGTCGCTGAAGCTTTCTTT
CASSLEQVAEAFF
>.|TRBV7-9|TRBJ1-1|few
TGTGCCAGCAGCCTACAGCAGAACACTGAAGCTTTCTTT
CASSLQQNTEAFF
>TRBD2|TRBV7-2|TRBJ2-7|.
TGTGCCAGCAGCTTAGAAGGGACTAGTAATCGCGAGCAGTACTTC
CASSLEGTSNREQYF
>TRBD1|TRBV12-5|TRBJ2-7|.
TGTGCTAGTGGTCTCCCTAACAGGGGATACTACGAGCAGTACTTC
CASGLPNRGYYEQYF
>.|TRBV11-2|TRBJ2-5|.
TGTGCCAGCAGCTTAGATCACTTCGGAGAGACCCAGTACTTC
CASSLDHFGETQYF
>.|TRBV27|TRBJ1-3|.
TGTGCCAGCAGTTTACCTTGGGGAGAGTCCTATTCTCCGAGCTCTGGAAACACCATATATTTT
CASSLPWGESYSPSSGNTIYF
>TRBD1|TRBV29-1|TRBJ1-4|.
TGCAGCGTTGGAGACAGGGGTGAAAAACTGTTTTTT
CSVGDRGEKLFF
>.|TRBV7-8|TRBJ2-1|.
TGTGCCAGCAGCTTAATAACAGACATCTACAATGAGCAGTTCTTC
CASSLITDIYNEQFF
>TRBD1|TRBV10-3|TRBJ1-1|.
TGTGCCACCAAGAGGGGGGTCTCGGACAGGGAAACAACAGAAGCTTTCTTT
CATKRGVSDRETTEAFF
>TRBD2|TRBV5-6|TRBJ2-1|few
TGTGCCAGCTGCATTTATAGCGGGATAACCCTCAATGAGCAGTTCTTC
CASCIYSGITLNEQFF
>.|TRBV7-9|TRBJ2-7|.
TGTGCCAGCAGTAGGAGTATACCGACCTACGAGCAGTACTTC
CASSRSIPTYEQYF
>TRBD2|TRBV5-1|TRBJ2-5|.
TGCGCCAGCAGCGGGGGGGTTCAAGAGACCCAGTACTTC
CASSGGVQETQYF
>TRBD1|TRBV5-4|TRBJ1-4|.
TGTGCCAGCAGCCTCGGACAGGCCAGTGGCGAAAAACTGTTTTTT
CASSLGQASGEKLFF
>TRBD1|TRBV6-1|TRBJ1-4|.
TGTGCCAGCAGTGAACAGGGACAGGGGAGTGAAAAACTGTTTTTT
CASSEQGQGSEKLFF
>TRBD2|TRBV5-1|TRBJ2-1|.
TGCGCCAGCAGTGGACTAGCGGGAGGGCCGCACAATGAGCAGTTCTTC
CASSGLAGGPHNEQFF
>TRBD1|TRBV18|TRBJ1-1|.
TGTGCCAGCTCACCACCGGTAGGACAGGGAAGTACTGAAGCTTTCTTT
CASSPPVGQGSTEAFF
>.|TRBV5-1|TRBJ1-2|.
TGCGCCAGCAGCTTCGGGGGATTCAATGGCTACACCTTC
CASSFGGFNGYTF
>.|TRBV4-1|TRBJ2-2|.
TGCGCCAGCAGCCAAGATAGCGGTCAGAACACCGGGGAGCTGTTTTTT
CASSQDSGQNTGELFF
>TRBD2|TRBV6-1|TRBJ2-7|.
TGTGCCAGCCCCCCCCCAGCGGGATGGACCTCCGAGCAGTACTTC
CASPPPAGWTSEQYF
>.|TRBV15|TRBJ2-2|.
TGTGCCACCGCCCCCGTACTGAACACCGGGGAGCTGTTTTTT
CATAPVLNTGELFF
>.|TRBV10-3|TRBJ1-1|.
TGTGCCATCAGTGAAGGGGGAGCAGTGAACACTGAAGCTTTCTTT
CAISEGGAVNTEAFF
>TRBD1|TRBV5-4|TRBJ1-2|.
TGTGCCAGCAGCTTCGACAGGGGGGACTATGGCTACACCTTC
CASSFDRGDYGYTF